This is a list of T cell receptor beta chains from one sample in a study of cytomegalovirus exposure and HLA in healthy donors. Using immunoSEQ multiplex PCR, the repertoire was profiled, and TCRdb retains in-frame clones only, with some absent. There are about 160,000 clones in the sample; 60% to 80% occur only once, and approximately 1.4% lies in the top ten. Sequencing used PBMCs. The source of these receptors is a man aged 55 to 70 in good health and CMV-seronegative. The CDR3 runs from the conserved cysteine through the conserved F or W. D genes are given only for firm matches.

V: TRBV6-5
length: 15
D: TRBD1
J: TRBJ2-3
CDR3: CASSNNQGASDTQYF

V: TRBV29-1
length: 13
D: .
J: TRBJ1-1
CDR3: CSAPGLSNTEAFF

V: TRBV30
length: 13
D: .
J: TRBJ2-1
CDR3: CACPRVSYNEQFF

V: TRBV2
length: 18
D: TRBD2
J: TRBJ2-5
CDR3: CASSGPNTGTSGQETQYF

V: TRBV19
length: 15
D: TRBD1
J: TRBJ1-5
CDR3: CASRDRGLGNQPQHF

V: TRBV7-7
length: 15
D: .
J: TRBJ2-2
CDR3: CASSLAGGRAGELFF

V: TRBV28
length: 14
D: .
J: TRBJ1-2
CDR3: CASSLEGQNYGYTF

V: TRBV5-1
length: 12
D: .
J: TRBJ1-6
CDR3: CASKGGNSPLHF

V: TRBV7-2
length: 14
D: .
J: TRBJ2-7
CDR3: CASSAGPRGHEQYF

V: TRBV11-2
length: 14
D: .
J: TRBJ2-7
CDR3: CASSVQGGAPEQYF

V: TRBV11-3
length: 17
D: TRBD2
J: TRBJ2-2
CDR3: CASSLDRGRAIAGELFF

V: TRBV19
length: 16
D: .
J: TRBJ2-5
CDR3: CASSIAWRQFQETQYF

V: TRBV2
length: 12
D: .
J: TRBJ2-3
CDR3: CASIVGVDTQYF

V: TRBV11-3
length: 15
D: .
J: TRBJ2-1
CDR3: CASSFAGSSYNEQFF

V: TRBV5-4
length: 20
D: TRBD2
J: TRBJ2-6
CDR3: CASSTSRGAGDPSGANVLTF

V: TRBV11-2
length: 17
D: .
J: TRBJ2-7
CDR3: CASSLEIRAGYTYEQYF

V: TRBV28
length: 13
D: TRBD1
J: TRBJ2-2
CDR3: CASWGQATGELFF

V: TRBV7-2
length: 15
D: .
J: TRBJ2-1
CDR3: CASSLGLAGYNEQFF

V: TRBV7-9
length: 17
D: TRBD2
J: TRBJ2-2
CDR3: CASSQTSGRARTGELFF

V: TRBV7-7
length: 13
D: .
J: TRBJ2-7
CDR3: CASSLDLSYEQYF

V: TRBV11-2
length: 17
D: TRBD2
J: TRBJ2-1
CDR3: CASSLPPLAGGYNEQFF

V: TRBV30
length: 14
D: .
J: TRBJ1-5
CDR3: CAWSRTGNNQPQHF

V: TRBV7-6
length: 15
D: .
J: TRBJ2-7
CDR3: CASSLATRADYEQYF

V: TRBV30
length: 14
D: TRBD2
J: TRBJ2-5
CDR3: CAWSRASGGETQYF

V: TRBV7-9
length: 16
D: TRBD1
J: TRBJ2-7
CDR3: CASSFTNRDRALEQYF

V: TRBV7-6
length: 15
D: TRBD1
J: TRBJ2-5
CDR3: CASSFQPGQGETQYF

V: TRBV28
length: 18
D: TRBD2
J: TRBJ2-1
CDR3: CASSLSPGLGTFVDEQFF

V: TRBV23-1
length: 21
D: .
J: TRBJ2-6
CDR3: CASSQSRLYHSEGSGANVLTF

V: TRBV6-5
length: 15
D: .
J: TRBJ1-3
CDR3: CASSRRRITGNTIYF

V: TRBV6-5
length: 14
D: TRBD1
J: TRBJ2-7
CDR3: CASSPGQGSYEQYF

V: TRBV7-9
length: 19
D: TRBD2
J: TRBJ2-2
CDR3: CASSLSMGLAEKGTGELFF

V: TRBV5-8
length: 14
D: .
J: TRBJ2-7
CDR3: CASSSPLGPYEQYF

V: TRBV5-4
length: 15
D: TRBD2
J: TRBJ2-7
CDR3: CASSLAGGTAYEQYF

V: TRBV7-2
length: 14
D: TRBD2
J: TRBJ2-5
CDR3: CASSPGRGGGTQYF

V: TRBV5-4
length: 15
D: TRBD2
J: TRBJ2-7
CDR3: CASSLASGRSYEQYF

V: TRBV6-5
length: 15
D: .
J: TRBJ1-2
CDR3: CASSLQGLSNYGYTF

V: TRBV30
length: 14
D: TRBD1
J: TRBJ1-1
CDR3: CAWIRGRGMTEAFF

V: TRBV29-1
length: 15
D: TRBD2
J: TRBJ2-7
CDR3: CSVSEPSGGAGGWYF

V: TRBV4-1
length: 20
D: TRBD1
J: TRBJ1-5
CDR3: CASSQGAGTGGPDSNQPQHF

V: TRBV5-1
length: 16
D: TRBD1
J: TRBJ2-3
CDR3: CASSSETGGGTDTQYF

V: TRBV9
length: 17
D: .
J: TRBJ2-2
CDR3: CASRGHRGGSNTGELFF

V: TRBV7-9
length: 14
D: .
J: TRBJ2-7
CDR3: CSSSREGTFHEQYF

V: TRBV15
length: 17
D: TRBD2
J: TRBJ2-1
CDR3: CATSADILAGVRDEQFF

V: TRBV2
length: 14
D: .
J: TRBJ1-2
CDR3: CASAEGQQGARYTF

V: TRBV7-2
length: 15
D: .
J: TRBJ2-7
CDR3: CASSISPQGTYEQYF

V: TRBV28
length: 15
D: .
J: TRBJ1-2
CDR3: CASSFGQGGAYGYTF